This T cell receptor (beta chain) was observed in a study of spatial heterogeneity in lung cancer. Study background: The cohort: approximately 66 early-stage, untreated non-small cell lung cancer patients. The count of detected beta-chain sequences consistently exceeded that of alpha-chain sequences.

This clonotype was seen a handful of times. What it binds is not known. MiXCR, applied by TCRdb to the 5' RACE reads, yields one record per CDR3 protein. The sample yields approximately 56,000 distinct CDR3 sequences, roughly 7% seen once. The time point denotes: blood at routine non-recurrence follow-up after resection. No cells were sorted before sequencing. The whole RNA sequenced was extracted from tumor, nontumor lung or frozen PBMC. Study findings and constraints: Resection saw ubiquitous expanded tumor TCRs appear in blood more than follow-up did.

The material was PBMCs, obtained at follow-up. The TCR originated in a female donor with early-stage non-small cell lung cancer.

Here the CDR3 DNA reads TGTGCCAGCAGCTTTGTGGGCAATGAGCAGTTCTTC. Protein product: CASSFVGNEQFF. This sequence joins TRBV7-8 and TRBJ2-1; no firm D call. The length of the CDR3 is 12 residues. V gave up 3 bases and J gave up 6 bases, with 6 bases separating them. The germline gives CDR1 SGHVS, CDR2 FQNEAQ.